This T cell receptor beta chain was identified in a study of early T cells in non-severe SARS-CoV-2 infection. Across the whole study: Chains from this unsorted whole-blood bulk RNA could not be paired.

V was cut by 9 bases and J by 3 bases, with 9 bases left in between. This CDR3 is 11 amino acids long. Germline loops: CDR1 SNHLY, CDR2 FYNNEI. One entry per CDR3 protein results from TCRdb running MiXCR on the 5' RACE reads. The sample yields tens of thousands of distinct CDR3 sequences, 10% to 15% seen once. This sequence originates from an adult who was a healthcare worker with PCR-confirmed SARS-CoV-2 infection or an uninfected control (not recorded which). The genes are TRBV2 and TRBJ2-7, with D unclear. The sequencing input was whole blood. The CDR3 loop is CARSNGYEQYF. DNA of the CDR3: TGTGCCAGGAGTAATGGCTACGAGCAGTACTTC. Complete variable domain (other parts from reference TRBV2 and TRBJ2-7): EPEVTQTPSHQVTQMGQEVILRCVPISNHLYFYWYRQILGQKVEFLVSFYNNEISEKSEIFDDQFSVERPDGSNFTLKIRSTKLEDSAMYFCARSNGYEQYFGPGTRLTVT.